This entry describes one T cell receptor beta chain. The data belong to a study of T cell responses to AZD1222 COVID-19 vaccine. The CDR3 is 13 amino acids. V lost 8 bases and J lost 5; bases outside the gene matches: 8. The germline CDR1 and CDR2 sequences are SNHLY and FYNNEI. Clones were sequenced by immunoSEQ multiplex PCR, and TCRdb holds only the in-frame ones, with some missing. The sample has 98,000 or so clones, around nine tenths seen once. The sequenced sample was peripheral blood, obtained 28 days after the second dose of the MenACWY control vaccine. The source is an adult who received the MenACWY meningococcal vaccine as a control. This chain connects TRBV2 to TRBJ2-5; 7 bases fit TRBD1. The CDR3 is CASQNRGRETQYF. In DNA form, the CDR3 reads TGTGCCAGCCAAAACAGGGGACGGGAGACCCAGTACTTC.